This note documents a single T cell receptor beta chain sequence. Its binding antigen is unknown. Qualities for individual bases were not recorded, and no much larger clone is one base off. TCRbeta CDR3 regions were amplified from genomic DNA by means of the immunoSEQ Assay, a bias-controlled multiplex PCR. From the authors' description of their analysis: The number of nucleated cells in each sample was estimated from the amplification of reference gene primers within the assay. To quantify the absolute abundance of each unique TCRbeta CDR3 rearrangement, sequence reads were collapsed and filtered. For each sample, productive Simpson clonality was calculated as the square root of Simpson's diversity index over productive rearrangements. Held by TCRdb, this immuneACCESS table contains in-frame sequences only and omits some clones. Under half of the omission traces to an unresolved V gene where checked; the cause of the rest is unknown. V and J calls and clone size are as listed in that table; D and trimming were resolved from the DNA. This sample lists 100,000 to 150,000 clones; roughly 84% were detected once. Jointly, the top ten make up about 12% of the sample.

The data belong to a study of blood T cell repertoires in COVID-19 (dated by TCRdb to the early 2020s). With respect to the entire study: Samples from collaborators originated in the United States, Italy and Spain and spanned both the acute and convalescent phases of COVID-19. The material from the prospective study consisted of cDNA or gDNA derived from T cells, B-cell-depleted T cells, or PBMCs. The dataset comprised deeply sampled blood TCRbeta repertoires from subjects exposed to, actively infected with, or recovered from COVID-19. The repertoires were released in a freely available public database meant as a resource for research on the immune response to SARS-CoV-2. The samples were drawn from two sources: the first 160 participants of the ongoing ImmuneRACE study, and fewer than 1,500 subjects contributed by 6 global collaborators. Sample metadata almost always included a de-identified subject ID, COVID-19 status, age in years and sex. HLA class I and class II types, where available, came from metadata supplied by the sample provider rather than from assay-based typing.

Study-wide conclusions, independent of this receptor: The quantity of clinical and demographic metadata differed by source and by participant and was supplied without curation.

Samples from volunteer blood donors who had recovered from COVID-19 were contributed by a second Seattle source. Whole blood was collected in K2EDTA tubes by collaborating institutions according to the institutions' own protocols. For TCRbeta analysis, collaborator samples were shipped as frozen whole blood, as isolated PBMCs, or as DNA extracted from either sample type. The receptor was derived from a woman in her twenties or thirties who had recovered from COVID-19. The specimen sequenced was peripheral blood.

The DNA is as follows: TGTGCCAGCAGCTTAGCCGATAGCGGGCAGTTCTTC. The resulting protein is CASSLADSGQFF. The rearrangement combines TRBV11-2 with TRBJ2-1; D gene: possibly TRBD2, on 6 matching bases. CDR1 SGHAT and CDR2 FQNNGV are derived from the germline V gene. V is shortened by 1 base, J by 12 bases, and the region joining them spans 10 bases. Counted from cysteine to phenylalanine, this CDR3 has 12 amino acids. The entry retains the CDR3 DNA only, 36 bases that are in frame from base 1.